The source of this T cell receptor beta chain is a study of T cell responses to AZD1222 COVID-19 vaccine. Trimming took off 4 bases at V and 6 bases at J, with 13 bases between the two ends. The CDR3 is 14 amino acids. CDR1 MDHEN and CDR2 SYDVKM come from the germline V gene. About this clone itself: Its antigen is still unknown.

The repertoire was sequenced with immunoSEQ multiplex PCR; TCRdb's copy has only in-frame clones and lacks some. Among roughly 150,000 clones listed, over 80% were seen once. Regarding the study as a whole: Repertoire sampling occurred only after the peak T cell response. Donors, mostly white British, included more females; clonal diversity was possibly underestimated. Elevations in Spike-specific TCR breadth and depth followed administration of two AZD1222 doses.

The sequence was obtained from an adult in good health. Sample: peripheral blood, taken on day 0 of AZD1222 vaccination. This sequence joins TRBV28 and TRBJ2-1; D is unclear. Here the CDR3 DNA reads TGTGCCAGCAGTTCTGCAGGACCCAGCAATGAGCAGTTCTTC. Translated: CASSSAGPSNEQFF.